The rows below give T cell receptor beta chains drawn from one sample of a study of human T cells and chemical hapten exposure. TCRdb processed the RACE reads anew with MiXCR; each CDR3 protein has one entry. The repertoire holds more than 250,000 distinct CDR3 sequences, with more than 6.5% as singletons. Sequencing was performed on whole blood, taken in connection with sensitization to the hapten diphenylcyclopropenone (DPC). The origin of the receptors is a woman between 40 and 55 years old with alopecia areata. Some clones in this sample may be carry-over from other donors' samples. CDR3s include the opening cysteine and the closing phenylalanine or tryptophan. Fields, in order: V gene, D gene, CDR3 length, clone size, J gene, CDR3 DNA, CDR3 protein. D genes are given only for firm matches. Not all rows give a size; the values are once, few, many and, for expanded clones, a class.

TRBV20-1	-	12	-	TRBJ2-7	TGCAGTGCTAGTCGAGGTTCCTACGAGCAGTACTTC	CSASRGSYEQYF
TRBV29-1	TRBD2	15	-	TRBJ2-3	TGCAGCGTTGGGGCTAGCGGGAGTTGGGCAGATACGCAGTATTTT	CSVGASGSWADTQYF
TRBV6-6	-	15	few	TRBJ2-1	TGTGCCAGCAGTTACACGACAGGGAGGGTCCGTGAGCAGTTCTTC	CASSYTTGRVREQFF
TRBV9	-	13	many	TRBJ1-1	TGTGCCAGCAGCGTAGAGGGCTGGACTGAAGCTTTCTTT	CASSVEGWTEAFF
TRBV20-1	TRBD1	13	few	TRBJ1-2	TGCAGTGCGTCGGACAGGGGGAACTATGGCTACACCTTC	CSASDRGNYGYTF
TRBV12-3/TRBV12-4	-	14	-	TRBJ1-2	TGTGCCAGCAGTTTTTCGGGGGTGCACTATGGCTACACCTTC	CASSFSGVHYGYTF
TRBV29-1	-	14	few	TRBJ2-1	TGCAGCGTTGTATCTCCTAGCTTGGGCAATGAGCAGTTCTTC	CSVVSPSLGNEQFF
TRBV7-2	-	15	many	TRBJ2-3	TGTGCCAGCAGCTTCAGAATCGGGAGCACAGATACGCAGTATTTT	CASSFRIGSTDTQYF
TRBV12-3/TRBV12-4	-	13	many	TRBJ1-2	TGTGCCAGCAGCTTAGGGTTTTCCTATGGCTACACCTTC	CASSLGFSYGYTF
TRBV20-1	TRBD2	16	-	TRBJ2-2	TGCAGTGCTAGGGCCGGGACTAGCTTTAACACCGGGGAGCTGTTTTTT	CSARAGTSFNTGELFF
TRBV20-1	-	13	-	TRBJ2-3	TGCAGTGCGGCCCCACGGGACACAGATACGCAGTATTTT	CSAAPRDTDTQYF
TRBV6-2/TRBV6-3	TRBD1	14	many	TRBJ2-7	TGTGCCAGCAGGGGACAGGGACTCACCTACGAGCAGTACTTC	CASRGQGLTYEQYF
TRBV5-5	-	14	few	TRBJ2-3	TGTGCCAGCAGCTTTTTAGGCACCACAGATACGCAGTATTTT	CASSFLGTTDTQYF
TRBV7-2	-	14	-	TRBJ2-1	TGTGCCAGCAGCTTCTCGACGACCTACAATGAGCAGTTCTTC	CASSFSTTYNEQFF
TRBV7-9	TRBD1	18	few	TRBJ2-5	TGTGCCAGCAGCTTATGGGTGGGACAGGGTCCATACCAAGAGACCCAGTACTTC	CASSLWVGQGPYQETQYF
TRBV4-1	-	16	-	TRBJ1-1	TGCGCCAGCACCCCTGAAGGGGCTCAGGTGAACACTGAAGCTTTCTTT	CASTPEGAQVNTEAFF
TRBV28	-	17	few	TRBJ2-7	TGTGCCAGCAGCCCTGCCCAGGCCAACCTTATCTCCTACGAGCAGTACTTC	CASSPAQANLISYEQYF
TRBV5-1	-	15	-	TRBJ2-7	TGCGCCAGCAGCTTGGCCGGCAGCCAGGCCTACGAGCAGTACTTC	CASSLAGSQAYEQYF
TRBV7-2	-	12	-	TRBJ2-7	TGTGCCAGCAGCTTAGATCTGGGAAGGCAGTACTTC	CASSLDLGRQYF
TRBV3-1	-	16	-	TRBJ2-7	TGTGCCAGCAGCCAAGATACGGCCCCCCGGTCCTACGAGCAGTACTTC	CASSQDTAPRSYEQYF
TRBV28	-	13	-	TRBJ2-7	TGTGCCAGCACCGAGGGCAGGGACTACGAGCAGTACTTC	CASTEGRDYEQYF
TRBV24-1	-	13	many	TRBJ2-3	TGTGCCACCAGTGATCGGATCGGGGGTACGCAGTATTTT	CATSDRIGGTQYF
TRBV20-1	-	13	-	TRBJ2-7	TGCAGTGCTGAACCACAGGAGACCTACGAGCAGTACTTC	CSAEPQETYEQYF
TRBV28	TRBD2	14	many	TRBJ2-1	TGTGCCAGCAGGGCGGGACTAGCAAACAATGAGCAGTTCTTC	CASRAGLANNEQFF
TRBV27	-	14	few	TRBJ1-2	TGTGCCAGCAGTTTCTCCAGGGGAGTCTATGGCTACACCTTC	CASSFSRGVYGYTF
TRBV4-3	TRBD2	18	few	TRBJ2-1	TGCGCCAGCAGCCAGAGGCTGAGTGGCGGGGGCTCCTACAATGAGCAGTTCTTC	CASSQRLSGGGSYNEQFF
TRBV7-6	-	16	-	TRBJ2-3	TGTGCCAGCAGCTTAGGGGCTAGCGTTAGCACAGATACGCAGTATTTT	CASSLGASVSTDTQYF
TRBV10-3	TRBD2	16	few	TRBJ2-3	TGTGCCATCAGAAGAGGCAGCGGGAGGCTCGCAGATACGCAGTATTTT	CAIRRGSGRLADTQYF
TRBV27	-	11	-	TRBJ2-5	TGTGCCAGCAGGAACAGTGAGACCCAGTACTTC	CASRNSETQYF
TRBV28	TRBD1	16	-	TRBJ2-7	TGTGCCAGCAGTCCGATAGACAGGGACGTTACCTGCGAGCAGTACTTC	CASSPIDRDVTCEQYF
TRBV7-6	-	13	-	TRBJ2-1	TGTGCCAGCACCACTGGCTCCTACAATGAGCAGTTCTTC	CASTTGSYNEQFF
TRBV20-1	TRBD2	14	-	TRBJ2-1	TGCAGTGCTCTCCATCGCGGGAGAAGCAATGAGCAGTTCTTC	CSALHRGRSNEQFF
TRBV29-1	-	14	few	TRBJ2-2	TGCAGCGTCGGCGACAGTTTGAACACCGGGGAGCTGTTTTTT	CSVGDSLNTGELFF
TRBV4-2	TRBD1	15	many	TRBJ2-2	TGTGCCAGCAGTCGACAGGGGGCAAACACCGGGGAGCTGTTTTTT	CASSRQGANTGELFF
TRBV7-2	TRBD1	12	few	TRBJ1-1	TGTGCCAGCAGTCGTACAGGGGAAGTAAAGGTATGG	CASSRTGEVKVW
TRBV5-1	-	13	-	TRBJ2-5	TGCGCCAGCAGCTTGTCAGGGCAGCAGACCCAGTACTTC	CASSLSGQQTQYF
TRBV7-2	-	15	many	TRBJ2-7	TGTGCCAGCAGCTTAGTCGGGACAAATAACTACGAGCAGTACTTC	CASSLVGTNNYEQYF
TRBV7-9	TRBD2	16	-	TRBJ2-3	TGTGTCAGCAGCTCAATTAGCGGGAGAGGAGGGGATACGCAGTATTTT	CVSSSISGRGGDTQYF
TRBV4-3	-	17	many	TRBJ2-1	TGCGCCAGCAGCCAACATCCTACAGGGGGGGGTGCAAATGAGCAGTTCTTC	CASSQHPTGGGANEQFF
TRBV6-5	-	15	many	TRBJ2-1	TGTGCCAGCAGTTACAAGGGTTACTCCTACAATGAGCAGTTCTTC	CASSYKGYSYNEQFF
TRBV7-9	-	15	few	TRBJ2-1	TGTGCCAGCAGCCTATTTAAGGGAGGATGGAATGAGCAGTTCTTC	CASSLFKGGWNEQFF
TRBV24-1	TRBD1	16	few	TRBJ2-2	TGTGCCACCAGTGATCCCGGGACAGGGGACACCGGGGAGCTGTTTTTT	CATSDPGTGDTGELFF
TRBV2	TRBD1	15	few	TRBJ1-1	TGTGCCAGCAGGCTTACAGGGGCGACTTTCACTGAAGCTTTCTTT	CASRLTGATFTEAFF
TRBV28	-	13	-	TRBJ1-1	TGTGCCAGCAGTTTTAGGGTGGGGACTGAAGCTTTCTTT	CASSFRVGTEAFF